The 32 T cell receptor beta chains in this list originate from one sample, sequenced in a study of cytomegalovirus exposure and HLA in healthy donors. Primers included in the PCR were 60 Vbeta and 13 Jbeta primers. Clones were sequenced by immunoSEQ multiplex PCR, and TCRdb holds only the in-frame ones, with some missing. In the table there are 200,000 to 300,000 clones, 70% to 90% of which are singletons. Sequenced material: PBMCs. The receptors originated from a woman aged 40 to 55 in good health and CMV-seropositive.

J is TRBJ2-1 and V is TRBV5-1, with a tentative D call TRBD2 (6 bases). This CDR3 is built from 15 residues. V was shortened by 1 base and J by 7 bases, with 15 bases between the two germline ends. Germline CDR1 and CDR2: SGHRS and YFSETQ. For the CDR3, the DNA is TGCGCCAGCAGCTTGAGAACTAGAGGAGGGAATGAGCAGTTCTTC. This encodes CASSLRTRGGNEQFF.

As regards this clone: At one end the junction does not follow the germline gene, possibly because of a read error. DNA of the CDR3: TGTGCCAGCGGCGTAGAGGGAGGTAGCACTGAAGCTTTCTTT. Its protein product is CASGVEGGSTEAFF. The genes are TRBV9 and TRBJ1-1; D is undetermined. Germline-derived CDR1 and CDR2 are SGDLS and YYNGEE. The CDR3 is 14 amino acids.

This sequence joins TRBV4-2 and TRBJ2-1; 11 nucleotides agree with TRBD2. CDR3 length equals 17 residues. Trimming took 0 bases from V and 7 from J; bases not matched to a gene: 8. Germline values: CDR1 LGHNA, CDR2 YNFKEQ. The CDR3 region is CASSQDLERLAGNEQFF. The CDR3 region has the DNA TGTGCCAGCAGCCAAGATCTAGAGAGACTAGCGGGAAATGAGCAGTTCTTC.

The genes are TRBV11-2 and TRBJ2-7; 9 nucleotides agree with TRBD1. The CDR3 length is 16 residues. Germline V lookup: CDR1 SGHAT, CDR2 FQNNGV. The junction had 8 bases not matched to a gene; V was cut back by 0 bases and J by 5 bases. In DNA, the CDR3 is TGTGCCAGCAGCTTAGAAACAGGGGGCCGTGGCCACGAGCAGTACTTC. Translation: CASSLETGGRGHEQYF.

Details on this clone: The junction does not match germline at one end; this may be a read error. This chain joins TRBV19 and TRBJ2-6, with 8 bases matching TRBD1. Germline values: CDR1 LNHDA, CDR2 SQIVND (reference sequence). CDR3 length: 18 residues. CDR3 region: CASSIDRTGYSGANGLTF. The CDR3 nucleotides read TGTGCCAGTAGTATTGATCGGACAGGGTACTCTGGGGCCAACGGCCTGACTTTC.

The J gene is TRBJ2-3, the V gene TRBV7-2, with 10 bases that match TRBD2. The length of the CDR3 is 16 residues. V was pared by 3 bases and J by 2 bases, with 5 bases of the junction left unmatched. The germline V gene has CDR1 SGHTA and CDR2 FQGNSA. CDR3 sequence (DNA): TGTGCCAGCAGCTTGCTAGCGGGGGTAACCACAGATACGCAGTATTTT. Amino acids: CASSLLAGVTTDTQYF.

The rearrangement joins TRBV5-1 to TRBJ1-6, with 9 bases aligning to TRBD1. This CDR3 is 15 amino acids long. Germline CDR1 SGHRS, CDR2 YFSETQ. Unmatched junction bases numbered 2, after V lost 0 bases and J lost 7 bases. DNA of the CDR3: TGCGCCAGCAGCTTGGAGGGGACAGGGAATTCACCCCTCCACTTT. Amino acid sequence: CASSLEGTGNSPLHF.

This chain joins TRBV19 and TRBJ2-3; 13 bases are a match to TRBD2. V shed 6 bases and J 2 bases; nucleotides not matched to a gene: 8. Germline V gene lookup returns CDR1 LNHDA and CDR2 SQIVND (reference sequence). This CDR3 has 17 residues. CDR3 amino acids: CASSPRTSGRVTDTQYF. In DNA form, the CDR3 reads TGTGCCAGTAGCCCCAGGACTAGCGGGAGAGTCACAGATACGCAGTATTTT.

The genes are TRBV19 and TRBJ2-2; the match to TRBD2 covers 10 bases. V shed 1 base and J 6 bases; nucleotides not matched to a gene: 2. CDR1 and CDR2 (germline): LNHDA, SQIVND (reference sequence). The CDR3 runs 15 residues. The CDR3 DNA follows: TGTGCCAGTAGTATAGCTAGCGGGAGCCCCGGGGAGCTGTTTTTT. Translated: CASSIASGSPGELFF. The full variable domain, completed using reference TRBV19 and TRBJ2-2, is DGGITQSPKYLFRKEGQNVTLSCEQNLNHDAMYWYRQDPGQGLRLIYYSQIVNDFQKGDIAEGYSVSREKKESFPLTVTSAQKNPTAFYLCASSIASGSPGELFFGEGSRLTVL.

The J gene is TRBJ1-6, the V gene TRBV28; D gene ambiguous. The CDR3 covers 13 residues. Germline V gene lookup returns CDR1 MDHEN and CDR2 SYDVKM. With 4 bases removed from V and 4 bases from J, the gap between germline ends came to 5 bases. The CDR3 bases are TGTGCCAGCAGTTCCGGTTATAATTCACCCCTCCACTTT. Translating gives CASSSGYNSPLHF. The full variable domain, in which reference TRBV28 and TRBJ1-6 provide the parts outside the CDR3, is DVKVTQSSRYLVKRTGEKVFLECVQDMDHENMFWYRQDPGLGLRLIYFSYDVKMKEKGDIPEGYSVSREKKERFSLILESASTNQTSMYLCASSSGYNSPLHFGNGTRLTVT.

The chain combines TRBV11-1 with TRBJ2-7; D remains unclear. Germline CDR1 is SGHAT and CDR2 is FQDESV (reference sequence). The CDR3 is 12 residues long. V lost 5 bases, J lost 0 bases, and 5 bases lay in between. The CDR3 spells CASSLLSYEQYF. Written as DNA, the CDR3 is TGTGCCAGCAGCCTCCTCTCCTACGAGCAGTACTTC.

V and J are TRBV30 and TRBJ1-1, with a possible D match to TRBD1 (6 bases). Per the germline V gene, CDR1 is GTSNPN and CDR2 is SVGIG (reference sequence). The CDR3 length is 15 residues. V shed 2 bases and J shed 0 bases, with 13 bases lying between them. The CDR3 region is CAWSPRGGMNTEAFF. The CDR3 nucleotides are TGTGCCTGGAGTCCCAGGGGAGGGATGAACACTGAAGCTTTCTTT.

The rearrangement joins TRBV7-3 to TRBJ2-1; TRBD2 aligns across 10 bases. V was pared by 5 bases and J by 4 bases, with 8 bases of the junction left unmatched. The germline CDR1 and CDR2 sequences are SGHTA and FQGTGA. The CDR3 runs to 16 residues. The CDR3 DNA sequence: TGTGCCAGCAGCCATAGAGCGGGAGGGCTTTACAATGAGCAGTTCTTC. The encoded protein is CASSHRAGGLYNEQFF.

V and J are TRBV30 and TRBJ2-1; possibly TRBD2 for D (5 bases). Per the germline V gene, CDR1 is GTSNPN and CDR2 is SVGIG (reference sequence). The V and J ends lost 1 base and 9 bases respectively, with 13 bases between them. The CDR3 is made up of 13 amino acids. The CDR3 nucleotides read TGTGCCTGGAGTGGACTAATCTCTGGTGAGCAGTTCTTC. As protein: CAWSGLISGEQFF.

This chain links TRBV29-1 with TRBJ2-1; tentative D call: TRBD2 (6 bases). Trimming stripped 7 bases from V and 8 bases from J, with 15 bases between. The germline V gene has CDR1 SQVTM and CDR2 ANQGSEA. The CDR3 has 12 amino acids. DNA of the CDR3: TGCAGCGCGTCGCGGGGTTGGGATGAGCAGTTCTTC. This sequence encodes CSASRGWDEQFF.

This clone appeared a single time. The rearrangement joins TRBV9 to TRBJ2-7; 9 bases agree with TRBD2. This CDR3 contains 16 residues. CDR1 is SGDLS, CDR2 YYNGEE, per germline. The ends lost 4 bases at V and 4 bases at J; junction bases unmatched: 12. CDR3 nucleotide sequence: TGTGCCAGCAGCCCGCGGGGGGCTAGCGGGACTTACGAGCAGTACTTC. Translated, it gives CASSPRGASGTYEQYF.

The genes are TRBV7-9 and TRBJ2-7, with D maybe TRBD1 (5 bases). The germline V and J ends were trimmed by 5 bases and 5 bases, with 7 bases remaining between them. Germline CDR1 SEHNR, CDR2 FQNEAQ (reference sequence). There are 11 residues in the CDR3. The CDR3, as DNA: TGTGCCAGCAGCCCAGGGAACGAGCAGTACTTC. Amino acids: CASSPGNEQYF.

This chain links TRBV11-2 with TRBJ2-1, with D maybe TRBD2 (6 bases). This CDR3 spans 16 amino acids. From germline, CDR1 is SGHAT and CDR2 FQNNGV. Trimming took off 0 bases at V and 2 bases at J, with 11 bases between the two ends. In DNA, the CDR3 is TGTGCCAGCAGCTTAGAAGCCGGGAGCGCCTACAATGAGCAGTTCTTC. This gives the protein CASSLEAGSAYNEQFF. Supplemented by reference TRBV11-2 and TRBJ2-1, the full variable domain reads EAGVAQSPRYKIIEKRQSVAFWCNPISGHATLYWYQQILGQGPKLLIQFQNNGVVDDSQLPKDRFSAERLKGVDSTLKIQPAKLEDSAVYLCASSLEAGSAYNEQFFGPGTRLTVL.

In DNA, the CDR3 is TGTGCCAGCAGGGCGGACAGTTCCTACGAGCAGTACTTC. Translation: CASRADSSYEQYF. V is TRBV5-4 and J is TRBJ2-7, with D perhaps TRBD1 (6 bases). CDR1 and CDR2 from the germline V gene are SGHNT and YYREEE (reference sequence). Trimming pared 5 bases from V and 1 base from J, leaving 10 bases between. CDR3 length equals 13 residues. Looking up the rest from reference TRBV5-4 and TRBJ2-7 gives the full variable domain: ETGVTQSPTHLIKTRGQQVTLRCSSQSGHNTVSWYQQALGQGPQFIFQYYREEENGRGNFPPRFSGLQFPNYSSELNVNALELDDSALYLCASRADSSYEQYFGPGTRLTVT.

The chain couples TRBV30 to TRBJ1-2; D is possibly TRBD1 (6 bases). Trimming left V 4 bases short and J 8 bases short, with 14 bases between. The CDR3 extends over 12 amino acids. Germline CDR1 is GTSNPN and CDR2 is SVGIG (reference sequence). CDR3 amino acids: CAWIPGAGGYTF. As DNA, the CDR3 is TGTGCCTGGATCCCAGGGGCGGGCGGCTACACCTTC.

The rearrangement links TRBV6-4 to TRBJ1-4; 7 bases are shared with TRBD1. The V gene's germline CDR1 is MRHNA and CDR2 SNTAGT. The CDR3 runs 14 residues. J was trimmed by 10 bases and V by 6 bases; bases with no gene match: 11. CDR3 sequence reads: CASRRDSGIGKLFF. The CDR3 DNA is TGTGCCAGCAGGAGGGACAGCGGAATCGGAAAACTGTTTTTT.

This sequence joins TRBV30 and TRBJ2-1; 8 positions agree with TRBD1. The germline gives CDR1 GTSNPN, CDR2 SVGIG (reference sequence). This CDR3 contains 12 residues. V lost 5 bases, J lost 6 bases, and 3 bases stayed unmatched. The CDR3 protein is CAWGTGGNEQFF. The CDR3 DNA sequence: TGTGCCTGGGGCACAGGGGGCAATGAGCAGTTCTTC.

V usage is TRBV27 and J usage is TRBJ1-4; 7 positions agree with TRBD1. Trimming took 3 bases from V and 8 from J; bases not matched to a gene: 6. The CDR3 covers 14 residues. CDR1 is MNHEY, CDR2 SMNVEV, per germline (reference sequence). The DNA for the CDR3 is TGTGCCAGCAGTTTGCAGGGGGTAGCGGAAAAACTGTTTTTT. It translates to CASSLQGVAEKLFF.

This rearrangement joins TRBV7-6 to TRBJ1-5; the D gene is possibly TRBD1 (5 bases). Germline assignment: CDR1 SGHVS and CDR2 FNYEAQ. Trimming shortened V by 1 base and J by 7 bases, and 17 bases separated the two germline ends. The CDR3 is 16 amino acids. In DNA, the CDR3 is TGTGCCAGCAGCTTAGGGACACCTCGAGAAGGGCAGCCCCAGCATTTT. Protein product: CASSLGTPREGQPQHF.

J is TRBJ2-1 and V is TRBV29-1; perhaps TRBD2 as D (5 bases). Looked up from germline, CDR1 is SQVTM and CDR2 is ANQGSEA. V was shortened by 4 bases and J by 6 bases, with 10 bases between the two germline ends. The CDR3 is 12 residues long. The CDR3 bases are TGCAGCGTTGTACTAGTGCGCAATGAGCAGTTCTTC. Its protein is CSVVLVRNEQFF.

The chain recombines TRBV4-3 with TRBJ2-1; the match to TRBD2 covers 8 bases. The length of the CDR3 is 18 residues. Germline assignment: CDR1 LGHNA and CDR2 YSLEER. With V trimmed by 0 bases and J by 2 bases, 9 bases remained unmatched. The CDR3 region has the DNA TGCGCCAGCAGCCAAGATTTAGCCGGGACTAGGACCTACAATGAGCAGTTCTTC. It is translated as CASSQDLAGTRTYNEQFF.

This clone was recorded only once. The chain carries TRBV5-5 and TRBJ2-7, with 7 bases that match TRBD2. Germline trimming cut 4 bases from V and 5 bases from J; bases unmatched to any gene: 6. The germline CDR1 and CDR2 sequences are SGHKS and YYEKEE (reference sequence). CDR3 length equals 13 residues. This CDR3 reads CASSGREFNEQYF. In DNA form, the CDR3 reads TGTGCCAGCAGCGGGAGGGAGTTCAACGAGCAGTACTTC.

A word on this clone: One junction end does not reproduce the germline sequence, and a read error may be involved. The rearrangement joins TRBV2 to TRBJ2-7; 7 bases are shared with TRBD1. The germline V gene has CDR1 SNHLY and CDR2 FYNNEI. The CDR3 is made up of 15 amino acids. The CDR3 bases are TGTGCCGGCAGTGATCGTTCGACAGGGTCCTACGAGCAGTACTTC. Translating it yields CAGSDRSTGSYEQYF.

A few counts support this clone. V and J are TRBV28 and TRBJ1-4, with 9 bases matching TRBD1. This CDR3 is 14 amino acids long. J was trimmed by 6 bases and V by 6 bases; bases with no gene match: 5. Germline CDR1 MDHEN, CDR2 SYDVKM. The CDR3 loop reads CASRKTGGDEKLFF. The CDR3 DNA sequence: TGTGCCAGCAGAAAGACAGGGGGGGATGAAAAACTGTTTTTT.

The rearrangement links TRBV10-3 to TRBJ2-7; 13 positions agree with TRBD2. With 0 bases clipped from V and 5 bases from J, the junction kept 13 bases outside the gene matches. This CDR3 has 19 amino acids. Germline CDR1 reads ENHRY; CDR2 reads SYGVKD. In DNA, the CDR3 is TGTGCCATCAGTGAGTCCGGGGTTGGGACTAGCGGGATCGGCAACGAGCAGTACTTC. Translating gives CAISESGVGTSGIGNEQYF.

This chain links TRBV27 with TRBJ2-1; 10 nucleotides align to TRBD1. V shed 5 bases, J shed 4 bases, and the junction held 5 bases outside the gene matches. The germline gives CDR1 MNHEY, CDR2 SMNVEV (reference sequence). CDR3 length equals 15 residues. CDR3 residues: CASSPGTGVYNEQFF. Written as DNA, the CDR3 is TGTGCCAGCAGTCCCGGGACAGGGGTTTACAATGAGCAGTTCTTC.

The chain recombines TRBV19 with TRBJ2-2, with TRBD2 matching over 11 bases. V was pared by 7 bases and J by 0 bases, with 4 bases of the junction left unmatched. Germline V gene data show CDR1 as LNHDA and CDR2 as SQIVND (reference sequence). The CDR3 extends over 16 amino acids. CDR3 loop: CASIDSGRANTGELFF. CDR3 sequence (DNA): TGTGCCAGTATTGATAGCGGGAGGGCGAACACCGGGGAGCTGTTTTTT.